This TCR beta chain was identified during a study of regulatory T cells in long-lasting Graves disease. Looking at the study overall: Antithyroid drugs had been taken under 3 months by newly diagnosed Graves' patients.

Looked up from germline, CDR1 is SEHNR and CDR2 is FQNEAQ (reference sequence). CDR3 length equals 15 residues. The trim removed 4 bases at V and 2 bases at J, leaving 8 bases unmatched. This clonotype was seen repeatedly, ten times or more. Time point meaning: newly diagnosed GD, antithyroid drugs for less than 3 months. The TCR library was made from RNA that had been extracted from PBMCs in TRIzol. The TCR beta library used iRepertoire HTBI primers with Arm-PCR amplification of CDR3. A single record per CDR3 protein comes from TCRdb applying MiXCR to the multiplex PCR reads. The data show around 250,000 distinct CDR3 sequences, about a sixth seen once.

The source was peripheral blood mononuclear cells (PBMCs), collected at new diagnosis, from a patient treated with antithyroid drugs. This sequence joins TRBV7-9 and TRBJ2-7; TRBD1 matches 7 bases. The sequence was obtained from a female donor with Graves disease. CDR3 DNA sequence: TGTGCCAGCAGCTCCCCCCGGGACAGTCCCTACGAGCAGTACTTC. It codes for CASSSPRDSPYEQYF.